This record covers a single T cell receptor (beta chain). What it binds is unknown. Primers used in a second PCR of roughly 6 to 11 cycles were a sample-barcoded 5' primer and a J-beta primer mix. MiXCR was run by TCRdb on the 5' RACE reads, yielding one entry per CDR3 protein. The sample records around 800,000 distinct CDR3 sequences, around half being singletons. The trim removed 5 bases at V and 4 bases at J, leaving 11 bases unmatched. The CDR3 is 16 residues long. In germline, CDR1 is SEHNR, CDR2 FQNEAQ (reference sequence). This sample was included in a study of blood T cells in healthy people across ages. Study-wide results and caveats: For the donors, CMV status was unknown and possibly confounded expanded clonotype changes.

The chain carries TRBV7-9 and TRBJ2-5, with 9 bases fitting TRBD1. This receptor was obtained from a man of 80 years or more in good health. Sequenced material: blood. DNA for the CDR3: TGTGCCAGCAGCCCCCCTAGGAGGACAGGGGCAGAGACCCAGTACTTC. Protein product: CASSPPRRTGAETQYF.